This T cell receptor beta chain was identified in a study of blood T cell repertoires in COVID-19. Study at large: Samples of COVID-19 (acute and convalescent) were obtained from the United States, Italy and Spain. Sources were T cells, B-cell-depleted T cells, or PBMCs; the material itself was cDNA or gDNA.

Original data processing: Scientists estimated how many nucleated cells there were by amplifying reference gene primers. Libraries were prepared by immunoSEQ multiplex PCR; TCRdb keeps only in-frame clonotypes and omits some of them. That table gives V, J and clone size, and the DNA gave D and trimming. The table includes fewer than 350,000 clones, around 90% detected once. Followed longitudinally, the Seattle patients had been enrolled during active infection. V dropped 0 bases and J dropped 2 bases, with 5 bases sitting between them. The germline gives CDR1 SGHTA, CDR2 FQGTGA. The CDR3 runs 15 residues.

The sample consisted of peripheral blood. The sequence was collected from a woman aged 25 to 39 with COVID-19, enrolled during active disease. The V and J genes are TRBV7-3 and TRBJ2-6, with TRBD1 as a possible D gene (5 bases). The CDR3 DNA follows: TGTGCCAGCAGCTTAACAGGGGCTGGGGCCAACGTCCTGACTTTC. It is translated as CASSLTGAGANVLTF.